What follows are 19 T cell receptor beta chains derived from one specimen sequenced in a study of human T cells and chemical hapten exposure. The time point was: patch test 1, 2 weeks after DPC sensitization. Noted treatment: therapeutic diphenylcyclopropenone sensitization with weekly scalp DPC. TCRdb reprocessed the RACE reads via MiXCR and lists one record per CDR3 protein. Of around 120,000 distinct CDR3 sequences listed, about 13% are singletons. Source: whole blood, taken in connection with sensitization to the hapten diphenylcyclopropenone (DPC). Receptors originate from a man younger than 35 with alopecia areata. Some clones in this sample may be carry-over from other donors' samples.

This clonotype was observed many times. This rearrangement joins TRBV11-2 to TRBJ2-7; 13 nucleotides align to TRBD2. Germline-derived CDR1 and CDR2 are SGHAT and FQNNGV. The CDR3 extends over 15 amino acids. J gave up 2 bases and V 5 bases, and 3 bases lay outside the gene matches. The CDR3 spells CASSPTSGGAYEQYF. The CDR3 region has the DNA TGTGCCAGCAGCCCCACTAGCGGGGGGGCCTACGAGCAGTACTTC.

This clonotype came up once. The CDR3 DNA reads as TGTGCCAGTAGTATTCGTGCCAAAAACATTCAGTACTTC. Translation gives CASSIRAKNIQYF. The chain recombines TRBV19 with TRBJ2-4, with D unresolved. V was trimmed by 3 bases and J by 1 base, leaving 4 bases between them. This CDR3 has 13 amino acids. Per germline, CDR1 LNHDA and CDR2 SQIVND (reference sequence). The full variable domain, rest sourced from reference TRBV19 and TRBJ2-4, is DGGITQSPKYLFRKEGQNVTLSCEQNLNHDAMYWYRQDPGQGLRLIYYSQIVNDFQKGDIAEGYSVSREKKESFPLTVTSAQKNPTAFYLCASSIRAKNIQYFGAGTRLSVL.

J is TRBJ2-7 and V is TRBV6-2 or TRBV6-3; D gene unclear. This CDR3 has 12 amino acids. Germline V lookup: CDR1 MNHEY, CDR2 SVGEGT. The germline V and J ends were trimmed by 5 bases and 3 bases, with 8 bases remaining between them. CDR3 nucleotides: TGTGCCAGCAGTCACGAGGTCTACGAGCAGTACGTC. Translated: CASSHEVYEQYV.

The CDR3 DNA sequence: TGTGCCAGCAGCCCTTATCTCAGCGAAGCTTTCTTT. Translation gives CASSPYLSEAFF. V is TRBV7-2 and J is TRBJ1-1; the D is unclear. The CDR3 extends over 12 amino acids. V lost 5 bases to trimming and J lost 8 bases, with 12 bases between them. The germline V gene encodes CDR1 SGHTA and CDR2 FQGNSA.

The chain combines TRBV7-8 with TRBJ2-1; D may match TRBD1 or TRBD2 (5 bases each). Germline-derived CDR1 and CDR2 are SGHVS and FQNEAQ. The CDR3 is 16 residues long. Trimming left V 0 bases short and J 1 base short, with 10 bases between. The CDR3 DNA follows: TGTGCCAGCAGCTTAGCGGGGGATCGGTCCTACAATGAGCAGTTCTTC. Its translation is CASSLAGDRSYNEQFF.

The chain uses TRBV7-6 and TRBJ1-5; D not resolved. This CDR3 has 13 amino acids. The V end was cut by 3 bases, the J end by 6 bases, with 9 bases between. Germline CDR1 is SGHVS and CDR2 is FNYEAQ. This chain's CDR3 is CASSFGVSQPQHF. The CDR3 DNA reads TGTGCCAGCAGCTTCGGGGTGAGTCAGCCCCAGCATTTT.

The table lists this clonotype with many counts. The chain has TRBV7-3 and TRBJ2-7, with 13 bases aligning to TRBD2. The CDR3 length is 13 residues. The trim removed 6 bases at V and 7 bases at J, leaving 3 bases unmatched. Germline loops: CDR1 SGHTA, CDR2 FQGTGA. The CDR3 DNA reads as TGTGCCAGCAGTCCGGGACTAGCGGGAGAGCAGTACTTC. Amino acids: CASSPGLAGEQYF.

There are a few counts of this clonotype. J is TRBJ1-1 and V is TRBV5-1; no clear D gene. The germline V gene encodes CDR1 SGHRS and CDR2 YFSETQ. V dropped 7 bases and J dropped 2 bases, with 12 bases sitting between them. This CDR3 region has 13 residues. Here the CDR3 DNA reads TGCGCCAGCCCCCTCGGGGTAAACACTGAAGCTTTCTTT. This encodes CASPLGVNTEAFF.

The chain joins TRBV11-3 to TRBJ1-1; D might be TRBD1 (5 bases). V was clipped by 2 bases and J by 3 bases, with 13 bases between them. The CDR3 totals 15 residues. Per the germline V gene, CDR1 is SGHNT and CDR2 is YENEEA. The CDR3 loop is CASSLRGTGHTEAFF. CDR3 sequence (DNA): TGTGCCAGCAGCTTAAGGGGTACCGGGCACACTGAAGCTTTCTTT.

This clonotype was seen only a few times. The chain employs TRBV29-1 and TRBJ1-1, with TRBD1 matching 9 bases. Looked up from germline, CDR1 is SQVTM and CDR2 is ANQGSEA. After removal of 6 bases from V and 4 bases from J, the junction contained 0 bases not matched to a gene. There are 11 residues in the CDR3. The CDR3 nucleotides read TGCAGCGTGGACAGGGGCACTGAAGCTTTCTTT. The encoded protein is CSVDRGTEAFF.

This clonotype was detected only a few times. This rearrangement joins TRBV5-5 to TRBJ2-3, with D hard to call. In germline, CDR1 is SGHKS, CDR2 YYEKEE (reference sequence). This CDR3 is built from 13 residues. Trimming stripped 4 bases from V and 6 bases from J, with 12 bases between. The CDR3 loop reads CASSPLFWDTQYF. DNA of the CDR3: TGTGCCAGCAGCCCACTCTTCTGGGATACGCAGTATTTT.

This clonotype was recorded a few times. The chain combines TRBV7-6 with TRBJ2-4, with D tentatively TRBD2 (5 bases). Between the trimmed V and J ends, which lost 1 base and 7 bases, there was a span of 5 bases. Germline V gene data show CDR1 as SGHVS and CDR2 as FNYEAQ. The CDR3 covers 12 residues. The CDR3 nucleotides are TGTGCCAGCAGCTTAGTAGCGAACATTCAGTACTTC. Protein sequence: CASSLVANIQYF. The variable domain in full, completed from reference TRBV7-6 and TRBJ2-4, reads GAGVSQSPRYKVTKRGQDVALRCDPISGHVSLYWYRQALGQGPEFLTYFNYEAQQDKSGLPNDRFSAERPEGSISTLTIQRTEQRDSAMYRCASSLVANIQYFGAGTRLSVL.

This clonotype was observed a few times. This chain links TRBV6-2 or TRBV6-3 with TRBJ2-1, with 9 bases aligning to TRBD2. J gave up 5 bases and V 5 bases, and 7 bases lay outside the gene matches. The CDR3 has 15 amino acids. Germline V gene data show CDR1 as MNHEY and CDR2 as SVGEGT. This CDR3 is CASSPPSGVHNEQFF. CDR3 nucleotides: TGTGCCAGCAGTCCCCCTAGCGGGGTCCACAATGAGCAGTTCTTC.

The chain recombines TRBV28 with TRBJ1-2; D gene unclear. Per the germline V gene, CDR1 is MDHEN and CDR2 is SYDVKM. Trimming took off 6 bases at V and 4 bases at J, with 15 bases between the two ends. The CDR3 has 14 amino acids. The CDR3: CASRRIVAGYGYTF. The CDR3 region has the DNA TGTGCCAGCAGGCGAATCGTTGCGGGCTATGGCTACACCTTC.

This clonotype was recorded a few times. The J gene is TRBJ1-4, the V gene TRBV7-2, with 8 positions matching TRBD1. This CDR3 is 14 amino acids long. J gave up 6 bases and V 1 base, and 1 base lay outside the gene matches. Germline values: CDR1 SGHTA, CDR2 FQGNSA. The CDR3 coding sequence is TGTGCCAGCAGCTTAGTACAGGGGGATGAAAAACTGTTTTTT. Its protein product is CASSLVQGDEKLFF. Complete variable domain (other parts from reference TRBV7-2 and TRBJ1-4): GAGVSQSPSNKVTEKGKDVELRCDPISGHTALYWYRQSLGQGLEFLIYFQGNSAPDKSGLPSDRFSAERTGGSVSTLTIQRTQQEDSAVYLCASSLVQGDEKLFFGSGTQLSVL.

This clonotype was seen ten or more times. CDR3 region: CASSQVRQGTDTQYF. The DNA for the CDR3 is TGTGCCAGCAGCCAAGTCAGGCAGGGGACAGATACGCAGTATTTT. V is TRBV3-1 and J is TRBJ2-3, with D possibly TRBD1 on 6 matching bases. V was clipped by 1 base and J by 3 bases, with 11 bases between them. This CDR3 is built from 15 residues. In germline, CDR1 is LGHDT, CDR2 YNNKEL (reference sequence).

The sample holds a few counts of this clonotype. The rearrangement links TRBV20-1 to TRBJ2-7; a weak D match, TRBD2 (6 bases). Germline CDR1 DFQATT, CDR2 SNEGSKA (reference sequence). CDR3 size: 13 residues. Trimming pared 3 bases from V and 2 bases from J, leaving 11 bases between. This chain's CDR3 is CSASGGSTYEQYF. The CDR3 coding sequence is TGCAGTGCTAGTGGAGGGAGCACCTACGAGCAGTACTTC.

The chain uses TRBV7-6 and TRBJ1-6; weak D call: TRBD1 (5 bases). The CDR3 consists of 14 residues. Germline CDR1 reads SGHVS; CDR2 reads FNYEAQ. V was trimmed by 6 bases and J by 7 bases, leaving 13 bases between them. The CDR3 loop reads CASSSRVNNSPLHF. The CDR3 nucleotides read TGTGCCAGCAGTTCCAGGGTAAACAATTCACCCCTCCACTTT.

This chain links TRBV9 with TRBJ2-1; D unclear. CDR3 size: 13 residues. Germline CDR1 SGDLS, CDR2 YYNGEE. Trimming removed 0 bases from V and 9 bases from J, with 10 bases in between. DNA for the CDR3: TGTGCCAGCAGCGTAGCTACCCATGGTGAGCAGTTCTTC. This codes for CASSVATHGEQFF.